What follows are 25 T cell receptor beta chains derived from one specimen sequenced in a study of spatial heterogeneity in lung cancer. TCRdb re-called the 5' RACE reads through MiXCR, storing one row per CDR3 protein. This sample carries approximately 9,400 distinct CDR3 sequences, roughly 5% of them seen once, and the ten largest clones take around 28%. The time point is: sample taken at primary tumor resection. Unsorted whole RNA from tumor, nontumor lung or frozen PBMC underwent sequencing. Source: PBMCs, taken at surgery. The receptors come from a male donor with early-stage non-small cell lung cancer.

This clonotype was counted ten times or more. Little can be read into the size of this beta chain, an off-target read in a library designed for alpha chains. The genes are TRBV7-8 and TRBJ2-6; no definite D call. CDR3 length: 18 amino acids. Germline loops: CDR1 SGHVS, CDR2 FQNEAQ. Trimming left V 5 bases short and J 4 bases short, with 21 bases between. This CDR3 is CASSPFEVWQMGANVLTF. CDR3 DNA sequence: TGTGCCAGCAGCCCATTTGAGGTGTGGCAGATGGGGGCCAACGTCCTGACTTTC.

This clonotype is termed medium-sized. The library was built for alpha chains, so this beta chain is an off-target read and its size means little. This chain links TRBV5-4 with TRBJ1-1, with TRBD1 as a possible D gene (5 bases). Germline V CDR1 and CDR2: SGHNT, YYREEE (reference sequence). V lost 4 bases to trimming and J lost 1 base, with 14 bases between them. The CDR3 is 15 residues long. In nucleotides, the CDR3 is TGTGCCAGCAGCCGGAGGAGGGACCAGAACACTGAAGCTTTCTTT. The encoded protein is CASSRRRDQNTEAFF.

This clonotype has ten or more counts. This beta chain is off target for a library built for alpha chains, so its abundance means little. The rearrangement joins TRBV7-9 to TRBJ1-1; D is ambiguous. The CDR3 has 14 amino acids. The V end lost 2 bases, the J end lost 5 bases, and 12 bases lay between the germline ends. Germline V gene lookup returns CDR1 SEHNR and CDR2 FQNEAQ (reference sequence). CDR3 bases: TGTGCCAGCAGCTTAAGTCATCTGGGAACTGAAGCTTTCTTT. Translated, it gives CASSLSHLGTEAFF.

This clonotype is judged medium-sized. This beta chain was picked up by a library intended for alpha chains and is off target, so its count carries little meaning. This chain joins TRBV9 and TRBJ2-3, with D possibly called TRBD1 or TRBD2 (5 bases each). The CDR3 is 14 residues long. The germline V gene encodes CDR1 SGDLS and CDR2 YYNGEE. The V gene lost 7 bases and the J gene lost 0 bases, with 12 bases spanning the gap. CDR3 nucleotides: TGTGCCAGCTCCTCCGGGGCGAGCACAGATACGCAGTATTTT. It encodes CASSSGASTDTQYF.

Note on this clonotype: Since the library was made to target alpha chains, this beta chain is a stray read and its abundance is not meaningful. The chain carries TRBV6-2 or TRBV6-3 and TRBJ2-1; TRBD2 matches 9 bases. The CDR3 runs to 15 residues. The V gene's germline CDR1 is MNHEY and CDR2 SVGEGT. J lost 9 bases, V lost 0 bases, and 6 bases had no gene match. CDR3 DNA sequence: TGTGCCAGCAGTTACTCGAAACTAGCGGGTCGTGAGCAGTTCTTC. As protein: CASSYSKLAGREQFF.

This clonotype qualifies as medium-sized. This beta chain appears as a stray read in a library generated for alpha chains; its size is not informative. The CDR3 spells CASSSGTSGGADTQYF. The CDR3 region has the DNA TGCGCCAGCAGCTCCGGGACTAGCGGGGGGGCAGATACGCAGTATTTT. The V gene is TRBV5-1, the J gene TRBJ2-3; 16 bases fit TRBD2. Germline lookup yields CDR1 SGHRS and CDR2 YFSETQ. The CDR3 is made up of 16 amino acids. Trimming removed 3 bases from V and 4 bases from J; junction bases left unmatched: 2.

Comment on this clonotype: Because the library targeted alpha chains, this beta chain is an off-target read whose size means little. CDR3 nucleotides: TGTGCCAGCAGGGACGGGGGGCGTTCACCCCTCCACTTT. It codes for CASRDGGRSPLHF. The chain joins TRBV14 to TRBJ1-6; D possibly corresponds to TRBD1 (6 bases). There are 13 residues in the CDR3. V was clipped by 6 bases and J by 9 bases, with 12 bases between them. Germline assignment: CDR1 SGHDN and CDR2 FVKESK.

In this sample, this clonotype turned up many times. As an off-target read in a library built for alpha chains, this beta chain has a frequency of little significance. The chain has TRBV10-2 and TRBJ2-7; 12 bases fit TRBD1. Trimming removed 10 bases from V and 4 bases from J; junction bases left unmatched: 5. The CDR3 has 13 residues. Germline CDR1 is WSHSY and CDR2 is SAAADI. CDR3 coding DNA: TGCGCCACCCGGGACAGGGGGCGGTACGAGCAGTACGTC. Its protein product is CATRDRGRYEQYV.

Ten or more counts support this clonotype. As an off-target read in a library built for alpha chains, this beta chain has a frequency of little significance. The V gene is TRBV7-2, the J gene TRBJ1-6, with 7 nucleotides matching TRBD1. CDR1 and CDR2 from the germline V gene are SGHTA and FQGNSA. The V segment lost 0 bases and the J segment 10 bases; nucleotides outside the gene matches: 9. The CDR3 contains 16 residues. CDR3 in amino acids: CASSLAPGGRGSPLHF. CDR3 in DNA: TGTGCCAGCAGCTTAGCCCCAGGGGGTAGAGGATCACCCCTCCACTTT.

This clonotype was detected only a few times. This beta chain turned up in a library designed for alpha chains; as an off-target read, its abundance says little. This chain uses TRBV7-2 with TRBJ2-5; TRBD1 aligns across 7 bases. Trimming removed 3 bases from V and 4 bases from J; junction bases left unmatched: 8. The CDR3 length is 15 residues. Germline values: CDR1 SGHTA, CDR2 FQGNSA. Here the CDR3 DNA reads TGTGCCAGCAGCTTCTCCGGGACAGTTCTAGAGACCCAGTACTTC. This codes for CASSFSGTVLETQYF.

This clonotype was counted many times. Found in a library prepared for alpha chains, this beta chain is an off-target read, and its abundance has little meaning. This rearrangement joins TRBV7-9 to TRBJ1-1; tentatively, D is TRBD1 (5 bases). The CDR3 contains 14 residues. The germline V gene encodes CDR1 SEHNR and CDR2 FQNEAQ (reference sequence). Trimming removed 3 bases from V and 0 bases from J, with 8 bases in between. CDR3 sequence (DNA): TGTGCCAGCAGCTTCCCGGGGGTGAACACTGAAGCTTTCTTT. It encodes CASSFPGVNTEAFF.

This clonotype appeared many times. This beta chain lies outside the target of a library built for alpha chains; its clone size means little. The chain carries TRBV5-1 and TRBJ2-2; D remains ambiguous. CDR1 and CDR2 (germline): SGHRS, YFSETQ. The CDR3 has 14 amino acids. The ends were cut back, 1 base at V and 0 bases at J, with 4 bases in the middle. The CDR3 here is CASSLSANTGELFF. The DNA for the CDR3 is TGCGCCAGCAGCTTGTCAGCGAACACCGGGGAGCTGTTTTTT.

This clonotype showed up many times. The library was built for alpha chains, so this beta chain is an off-target read and its size means little. This chain joins TRBV5-6 and TRBJ2-1; no clear D gene. Trimming removed 0 bases at V and 1 base at J, with 5 bases between. CDR1 is SGHDT and CDR2 is YYEEEE in the germline V gene. This CDR3 contains 14 residues. DNA for the CDR3: TGTGCCAGCAGCTTGGGCGGTTCCTACAATGAGCAGTTCTTC. Amino acids: CASSLGGSYNEQFF.

This clonotype was detected a few times. Little can be read into the size of this beta chain, an off-target read in a library designed for alpha chains. This sequence joins TRBV27 and TRBJ2-7; TRBD1 matches 7 bases. The V and J ends lost 3 bases and 4 bases, in that order; junction bases with no gene match: 6. From germline, CDR1 is MNHEY and CDR2 SMNVEV (reference sequence). The CDR3 length is 14 residues. This CDR3 reads CASSLRGPGYEQYF. The DNA of the CDR3 is TGTGCCAGCAGTTTGAGGGGGCCGGGGTACGAGCAGTACTTC.

Worth noting for this clonotype: One end of the junction is discordant with germline, which a read error may explain. The library was built for alpha chains, so this beta chain is an off-target read and its size means little. The rearrangement uses TRBV12-3 or TRBV12-4 and TRBJ2-1; D perhaps matches TRBD2 (6 bases). The CDR3 has 11 amino acids. The CDR3 reads CASSPGTEQLF. The DNA for the CDR3 is TGTGCCAGCAGTCCCGGGACTGAGCAGCTCTTC.

This clonotype was found many times. A library prepared for alpha chains yielded this beta chain as an off-target read; its size is of little meaning. The genes are TRBV20-1 and TRBJ2-3, with D tentatively TRBD2 (6 bases). The CDR3 covers 15 residues. Germline CDR1 is DFQATT and CDR2 is SNEGSKA (reference sequence). Between the trimmed V and J ends, which lost 6 bases and 2 bases, there was a span of 18 bases. The CDR3 spells CSASSGVASTDTQYF. For the CDR3, the DNA is TGCAGTGCCTCCTCGGGGGTAGCGTCCACAGATACGCAGTATTTT.

This clonotype was detected ten times or more. Because the library targeted alpha chains, this beta chain is an off-target read whose size means little. The chain combines TRBV29-1 with TRBJ1-2; tentative D call: TRBD1 (6 bases). Trimming took 4 bases from V and 7 from J, leaving 13 bases between them. Germline lookup yields CDR1 SQVTM and CDR2 ANQGSEA. This CDR3 contains 12 residues. The DNA of the CDR3 is TGCAGCGTTGTCGCCGGGGGCGGTGGCTACACCTTC. Its protein is CSVVAGGGGYTF.

This clonotype was seen once. Found in a library prepared for alpha chains, this beta chain is an off-target read, and its abundance has little meaning. The rearrangement uses TRBV6-1 and TRBJ1-4; 9 bases align to TRBD1. V lost 1 base, J lost 6 bases, and 6 bases stayed unmatched. The CDR3 totals 16 residues. Germline V lookup: CDR1 MNHNS, CDR2 SASEGT. The CDR3 DNA reads TGTGCCAGCAGTGAAGAGGGCTGGGACAGGGATGAAAAACTGTTTTTT. Protein: CASSEEGWDRDEKLFF.

This clonotype was detected a few times. This beta chain was picked up by a library intended for alpha chains and is off target, so its count carries little meaning. The chain employs TRBV5-6 and TRBJ1-4; weak D call: TRBD1 (6 bases). V was cut by 0 bases and J by 7 bases, with 16 bases left in between. From germline, CDR1 is SGHDT and CDR2 YYEEEE. The CDR3 extends over 16 amino acids. The CDR3 DNA follows: TGTGCCAGCAGCTTGGGGCAGGGGAAATCTTCTGAAAAACTGTTTTTT. Encoded protein: CASSLGQGKSSEKLFF.

At least ten counts were recorded for this clonotype. This beta chain lies outside the target of a library built for alpha chains; its clone size means little. The chain is built from TRBV30 and TRBJ1-5; TRBD1 might be the D (6 bases). Germline values: CDR1 GTSNPN, CDR2 SVGIG (reference sequence). The V gene lost 1 base and the J gene lost 4 bases, with 8 bases spanning the gap. This CDR3 region has 13 residues. CDR3 coding DNA: TGTGCCTGGAGTGGCAGGGGAAATCAGCCCCAGCATTTT. Translation: CAWSGRGNQPQHF.

This clonotype was seen once. A much larger clonotype is one base distant, so this may be a read error. With the library built for alpha chains, this beta chain is off target and its frequency is not meaningful. This rearrangement joins TRBV3-1 to TRBJ2-5; perhaps TRBD1 as D (6 bases). The CDR3 is 15 residues long. Germline V lookup: CDR1 LGHDT, CDR2 YNNKEL (reference sequence). CDR3 coding DNA: TGTGCCAGCAGACAAGTGTCAGGGGAAGGAGAGACCCAGTACTTC. Amino acid sequence: CASRQVSGEGETQYF.

This clonotype was picked up many times. This beta chain is a stray sequence in a library constructed for alpha chains; its clone size is not meaningful. The chain carries TRBV5-1 and TRBJ1-2, with D perhaps matching TRBD1 (5 bases). Trimming removed 2 bases from V and 1 base from J, with 21 bases in between. The CDR3 consists of 18 residues. Per the germline V gene, CDR1 is SGHRS and CDR2 is YFSETQ. The CDR3 coding sequence is TGCGCCAGCAGCTTAGTTGAATGGGCAGGGAGTATTAACTATGGCTACACCTTC. Translating gives CASSLVEWAGSINYGYTF.

About this clonotype itself: Little can be read into the size of this beta chain, an off-target read in a library designed for alpha chains. This rearrangement joins TRBV7-2 to TRBJ1-5; D is unclear. Trimming left V 4 bases short and J 8 bases short, with 12 bases between. The germline gives CDR1 SGHTA, CDR2 FQGNSA. This CDR3 spans 13 amino acids. CDR3 amino acids: CASSSNGVEPQHF. In nucleotides, the CDR3 is TGTGCCAGCAGCTCGAATGGCGTAGAGCCCCAGCATTTT.

This clonotype was seen ten or more times. A library prepared for alpha chains yielded this beta chain as an off-target read; its size is of little meaning. J is TRBJ2-2 and V is TRBV7-8; unclear D gene. The CDR3 has 16 amino acids. Germline V CDR1 and CDR2: SGHVS, FQNEAQ. The V end lost 3 bases, the J end lost 0 bases, and 11 bases lay between the germline ends. DNA for the CDR3: TGTGCCAGCAGCTTTAGCCCCTTTTCGAACACCGGGGAGCTGTTTTTT. This translates into CASSFSPFSNTGELFF.

This clonotype showed up many times. In a library made to pick up alpha chains, this beta chain is a stray read with a size that means little. The gene calls are TRBV7-2 and TRBJ2-5; 13 nucleotides line up with TRBD2. In germline, CDR1 is SGHTA, CDR2 FQGNSA. The CDR3 loop spans 17 amino acids. V shed 4 bases and J 7 bases; nucleotides not matched to a gene: 12. The CDR3 nucleotides read TGTGCCAGCAGCTCCGGGACTAGCGGGGACCCCGGATGGACCCAGTACTTC. The encoded protein is CASSSGTSGDPGWTQYF.